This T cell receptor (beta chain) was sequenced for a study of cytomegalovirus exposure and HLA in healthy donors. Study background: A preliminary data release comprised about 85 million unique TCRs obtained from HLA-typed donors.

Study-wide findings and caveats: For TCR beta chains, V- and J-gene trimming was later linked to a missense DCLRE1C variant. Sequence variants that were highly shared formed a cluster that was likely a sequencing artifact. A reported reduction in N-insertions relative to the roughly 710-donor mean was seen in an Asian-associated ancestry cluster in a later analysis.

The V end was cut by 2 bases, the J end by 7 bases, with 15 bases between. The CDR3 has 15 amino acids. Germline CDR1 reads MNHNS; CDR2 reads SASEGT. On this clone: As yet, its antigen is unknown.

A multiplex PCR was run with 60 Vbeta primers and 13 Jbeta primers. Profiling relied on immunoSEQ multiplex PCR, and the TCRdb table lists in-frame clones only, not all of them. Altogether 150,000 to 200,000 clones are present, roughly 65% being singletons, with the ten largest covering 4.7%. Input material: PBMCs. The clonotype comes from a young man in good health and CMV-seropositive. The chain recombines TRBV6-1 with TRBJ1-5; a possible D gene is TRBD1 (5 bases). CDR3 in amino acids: CASSEWGGVRQPQHF. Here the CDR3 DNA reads TGTGCCAGCAGTGAATGGGGGGGGGTTCGGCAGCCCCAGCATTTT.